This T cell receptor (beta chain) originates from a study of blood T cell repertoires in COVID-19. Sequencing used immunoSEQ multiplex PCR; TCRdb keeps in-frame clones, though not all of them. The data contain about 170,000 clones, about nine tenths of them singletons. The sample was peripheral blood. This sequence was found in a man in his sixties or seventies with acute or convalescent COVID-19.

Here the CDR3 reads CASSKGTSGYEQYF. CDR3 nucleotide sequence: TGCGCCAGCAGCAAGGGGACTAGCGGTTACGAGCAGTACTTC. The V and J genes are TRBV5-1 and TRBJ2-7; TRBD2 matches 11 bases. V lost 4 bases, J lost 4 bases, and 4 bases stayed unmatched. Germline CDR1 SGHRS, CDR2 YFSETQ. This CDR3 is built from 14 residues.